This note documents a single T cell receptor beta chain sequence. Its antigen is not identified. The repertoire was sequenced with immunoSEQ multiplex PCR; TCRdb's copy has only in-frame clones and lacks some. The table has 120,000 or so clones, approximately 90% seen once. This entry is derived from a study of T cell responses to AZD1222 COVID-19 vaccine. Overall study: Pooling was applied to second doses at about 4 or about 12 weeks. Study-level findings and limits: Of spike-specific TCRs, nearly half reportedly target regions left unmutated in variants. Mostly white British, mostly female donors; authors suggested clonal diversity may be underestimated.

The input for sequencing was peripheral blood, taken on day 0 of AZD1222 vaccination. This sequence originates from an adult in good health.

This chain's CDR3 is CASSVGGVDTEAFF. The CDR3 bases are TGTGCCAGCAGCGTAGGGGGGGTGGACACTGAAGCTTTCTTT. The chain is built from TRBV9 and TRBJ1-1, with D tentatively TRBD1 (5 bases). Deletions cut 0 bases from V and 3 bases from J, with 9 bases between. CDR3 length: 14 residues. In germline, CDR1 is SGDLS, CDR2 YYNGEE.